This paragraph covers one T cell receptor (beta chain) sequence. This sample was included in a study of CD8 T cells in Susac syndrome. Negative isolation yielded CD8+ and CD4+ T cells; FACS enriched TEMRA cells. The V gene's germline CDR1 is SGHRS and CDR2 YFSETQ. The V gene lost 1 base and the J gene lost 6 bases, with 14 bases spanning the gap. This CDR3 comprises 15 residues. It was with random hexamers that roughly 0.5 to 1 ug RNA was reverse transcribed. MiXCR was run by TCRdb on the immunoSEQ multiplex PCR reads, yielding one entry per CDR3 protein. The table shows some 150,000 distinct CDR3 sequences, with roughly 94% occurring only once.

The chain employs TRBV5-1 and TRBJ1-5, with a weak D call TRBD1 (6 bases). The sample was CD4+ T cells from PBMCs. The receptor comes from a human donor in good health. CDR3 region: CASSLQSGAGQPQHF. The CDR3, as DNA: TGCGCCAGCAGCTTGCAATCAGGGGCCGGTCAGCCCCAGCATTTT.